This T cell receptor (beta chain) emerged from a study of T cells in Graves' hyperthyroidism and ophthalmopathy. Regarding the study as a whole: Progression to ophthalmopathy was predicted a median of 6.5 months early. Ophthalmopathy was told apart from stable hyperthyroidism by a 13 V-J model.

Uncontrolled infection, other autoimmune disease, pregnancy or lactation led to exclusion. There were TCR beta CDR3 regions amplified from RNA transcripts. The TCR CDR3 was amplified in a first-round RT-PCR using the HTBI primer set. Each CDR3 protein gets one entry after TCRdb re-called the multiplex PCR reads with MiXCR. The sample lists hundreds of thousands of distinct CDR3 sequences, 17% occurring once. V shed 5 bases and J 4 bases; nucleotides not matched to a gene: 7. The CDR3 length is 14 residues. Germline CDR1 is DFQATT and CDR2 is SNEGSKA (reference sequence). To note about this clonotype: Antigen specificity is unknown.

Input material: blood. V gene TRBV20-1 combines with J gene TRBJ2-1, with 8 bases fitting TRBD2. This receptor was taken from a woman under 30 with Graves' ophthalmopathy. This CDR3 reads CSAYSGDRYNEQFF. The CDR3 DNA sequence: TGCAGTGCTTATAGCGGGGATAGGTACAATGAGCAGTTCTTC.